Listed below are T cell receptor beta chains from one sample, sequenced in a study of identical twins. MiXCR, run by TCRdb on the 5' RACE reads, gives a single entry per CDR3 protein. The sample holds around 1.7 million distinct CDR3 sequences, about 32% seen once. Sequenced sample: cord blood. The receptors stem from a newborn girl in good health. Both conserved end residues are part of each CDR3. The D gene is left open where the match is weak. Clone size is given for some rows only: seen once, a few or many times, or a class if the clone is expanded.

CDR3,DNA,V,D,size,J
CASSFEGAYGHTF,TGCGCCAGCAGCTTCGAAGGGGCCTATGGCCACACCTTC,TRBV5-1,-,-,TRBJ1-2
CSVGRTGELFF,TGCAGCGTTGGTCGGACCGGGGAGCTGTTTTTT,TRBV29-1,-,few,TRBJ2-2
CAIDRGNEQYF,TGTGCCATCGACAGGGGCAATGAGCAGTACTTC,TRBV10-3,TRBD1,-,TRBJ2-7
CSVQGYNEQYF,TGCAGCGTTCAGGGGTACAATGAGCAGTACTTC,TRBV29-1,-,few,TRBJ2-7
CASSPFTGVETQYF,TGTGCCAGCAGTCCATTTACAGGGGTCGAGACCCAGTACTTC,TRBV2,TRBD1,-,TRBJ2-5
CASSLVLGHRGNTIYF,TGCGCCAGCAGCTTGGTTCTGGGGCATCGAGGAAACACCATATATTTT,TRBV5-1,-,-,TRBJ1-3
CASSPWGGGYEQYF,TGTGCCAGCAGTCCCTGGGGTGGGGGCTACGAGCAGTACTTC,TRBV12-3/TRBV12-4,-,few,TRBJ2-7
CSAIAGEDTQYF,TGCAGTGCTATAGCGGGAGAAGATACGCAGTATTTT,TRBV20-1,TRBD2,-,TRBJ2-3
CASSPDRGNYNSPLHF,TGTGCCAGCAGCCCGGACAGGGGGAACTATAATTCACCCCTCCACTTT,TRBV6-6,TRBD1,few,TRBJ1-6
CASSQEGVAYNEQFF,TGTGCCAGCAGCCAAGAAGGAGTAGCTTACAATGAGCAGTTCTTC,TRBV4-2,-,-,TRBJ2-1
CSARVGGNEKLFF,TGCAGTGCTAGAGTGGGGGGGAATGAAAAACTGTTTTTT,TRBV20-1,-,-,TRBJ1-4
CSASPGGDAKLFF,TGCAGTGCTTCCCCAGGGGGCGACGCAAAACTGTTTTTT,TRBV20-1,TRBD1,once,TRBJ1-4
CASSYSQRGTLATDTQYF,TGTGCCAGCAGTTACTCCCAGCGGGGGACTCTGGCCACAGATACGCAGTATTTT,TRBV6-5,TRBD2,few,TRBJ2-3